The 21 T cell receptor beta chains reported below all come from one sample, sequenced in a study of early T cells in non-severe SARS-CoV-2 infection. From the 5' RACE reads, TCRdb called clonotypes with MiXCR, one entry per CDR3 protein. The sample shows about 77,000 distinct CDR3 sequences, roughly 4.7% of them seen only once. The sample consisted of whole blood, taken at baseline. The receptor set was obtained from an adult who was a healthcare worker with PCR-confirmed SARS-CoV-2 infection or an uninfected control (not recorded which).

This clonotype was picked up many times. V and J are TRBV11-2 and TRBJ2-2; D might be TRBD2 (5 bases). The CDR3 is made up of 15 amino acids. The V end was cut by 2 bases, the J end by 5 bases, with 12 bases between. Looked up from germline, CDR1 is SGHAT and CDR2 is FQNNGV. CDR3 nucleotides: TGTGCCAGCAGCTTATTAGTGGGAGCGACCGGGGAGCTGTTTTTT. Translation: CASSLLVGATGELFF.

This clonotype appeared a few times. V and J are TRBV2 and TRBJ1-2, with D uncertain. Germline CDR1 is SNHLY and CDR2 is FYNNEI. Trimming removed 1 base at V and 2 bases at J, with 8 bases between. The CDR3 extends over 14 amino acids. This CDR3 is CASSEGPGNYGYTF. CDR3 coding DNA: TGTGCCAGCAGTGAAGGGCCTGGAAACTATGGCTACACCTTC.

This clonotype was seen many times. This chain uses TRBV6-5 with TRBJ2-1, with 12 positions matching TRBD2. This CDR3 spans 16 amino acids. V was pared by 6 bases and J by 4 bases, with 7 bases of the junction left unmatched. Germline CDR1 is MNHEY and CDR2 is SVGAGI. DNA for the CDR3: TGTGCCAGCAGGGGGACTAGCGGGCCCTCTTACAATGAGCAGTTCTTC. Translated: CASRGTSGPSYNEQFF.

This clonotype has a count of ten or more. The chain combines TRBV28 with TRBJ2-2; D is perhaps TRBD1 or TRBD2 (5 bases each). The germline CDR1 and CDR2 sequences are MDHEN and SYDVKM. The CDR3 consists of 14 residues. V gave up 2 bases and J gave up 5 bases, with 9 bases separating them. For the CDR3, the DNA is TGTGCCAGCAGTTTAAGGGGAGCGACCGGGGAGCTGTTTTTT. Its protein product is CASSLRGATGELFF. The full variable domain, its missing parts supplied by reference TRBV28 and TRBJ2-2, is DVKVTQSSRYLVKRTGEKVFLECVQDMDHENMFWYRQDPGLGLRLIYFSYDVKMKEKGDIPEGYSVSREKKERFSLILESASTNQTSMYLCASSLRGATGELFFGEGSRLTVL.

This clonotype has a count of ten or more. This chain uses TRBV11-2 with TRBJ2-1; D ambiguous. The CDR3 covers 15 residues. Germline CDR1 reads SGHAT; CDR2 reads FQNNGV. Trimming took 1 base from V and 3 from J, leaving 10 bases between them. CDR3 protein: CASSLAAASYNEQFF. CDR3 in DNA: TGTGCCAGCAGCTTAGCGGCGGCTAGCTACAATGAGCAGTTCTTC.

The gene calls are TRBV12-3 or TRBV12-4 and TRBJ2-1, with D possibly being TRBD2 (5 bases). The CDR3 has 13 amino acids. The V gene lost 6 bases and the J gene lost 9 bases, with 15 bases spanning the gap. As DNA, the CDR3 is TGTGCCAGCAGCCCGAGTAGCGCTGGTGAGCAGTTCTTC. This sequence encodes CASSPSSAGEQFF.

The chain employs TRBV7-2 and TRBJ2-1, with 14 bases aligning to TRBD2. V was clipped by 3 bases and J by 8 bases; unmatched bases: 6. Germline lookup yields CDR1 SGHTA and CDR2 FQGNSA. This CDR3 has 16 amino acids. CDR3 nucleotides: TGTGCCAGCAGCTTTAGACTAGCGGGAGGGCTGGATGAGCAGTTCTTC. It encodes CASSFRLAGGLDEQFF.

A few counts support this clonotype. The V call is TRBV12-3 or TRBV12-4, the J call TRBJ2-7, with D perhaps matching TRBD1 (6 bases). V lost 2 bases and J lost 0, with 20 bases in between. There are 18 residues in the CDR3. The CDR3 is CASSLFLLVGDNSYEQYF. The CDR3 DNA follows: TGTGCCAGCAGTTTATTCCTCTTGGTGGGGGACAACTCCTACGAGCAGTACTTC.

The table lists this clonotype with many counts. J is TRBJ1-3 and V is TRBV20-1; D is undetermined. There are 11 residues in the CDR3. Trimming shortened V by 8 bases and J by 2 bases, and 7 bases separated the two germline ends. Germline assignment: CDR1 DFQATT and CDR2 SNEGSKA (reference sequence). CDR3 loop: CSPLAGNTIYF. The CDR3 bases are TGCAGTCCCCTCGCTGGAAACACCATATATTTT.

This clonotype was seen more than once but under ten times. The gene calls are TRBV18 and TRBJ2-5; possibly TRBD1 or TRBD2 for D (5 bases each). Germline CDR1 and CDR2: KGHSH and LQKENI. V was shortened by 3 bases and J by 4 bases, with 15 bases between the two germline ends. The CDR3 is made up of 15 amino acids. CDR3 DNA sequence: TGTGCCAGCTCACCGAACACGGGAAGGGGAGAGACCCAGTACTTC. It yields the protein CASSPNTGRGETQYF.

This clonotype was picked up many times. V gene TRBV6-5 combines with J gene TRBJ2-7, with D perhaps TRBD2 (5 bases). V was shortened by 2 bases and J by 7 bases, with 18 bases between the two germline ends. The CDR3 consists of 15 residues. From germline, CDR1 is MNHEY and CDR2 SVGAGI. CDR3 bases: TGTGCCAGCAGTTACCGGCTCCGGGGTTCGTGGGAGCAGTACTTC. Translated, it gives CASSYRLRGSWEQYF.

This clonotype has only a few counts. The chain is built from TRBV18 and TRBJ2-7, with D hard to call. This CDR3 region has 12 residues. The V gene lost 2 bases and the J gene lost 5 bases, with 7 bases spanning the gap. Germline CDR1 reads KGHSH; CDR2 reads LQKENI. The CDR3 coding sequence is TGTGCCAGCTCACCAATCGGTGACGAGCAGTACTTC. The encoded protein is CASSPIGDEQYF.

This clonotype was observed many times. The chain uses TRBV20-1 and TRBJ2-4; D could derive from TRBD1 or TRBD2 (5 bases each). The V end was cut by 3 bases, the J end by 3 bases, with 15 bases between. Germline V CDR1 and CDR2: DFQATT, SNEGSKA (reference sequence). This CDR3 region has 15 residues. CDR3 residues: CSASTRERGKNIQYF. The DNA for the CDR3 is TGCAGTGCTAGTACTAGGGAGAGGGGCAAAAACATTCAGTACTTC.

This clonotype was recorded at least ten times. The V call is TRBV15, the J call TRBJ2-5, with TRBD2 matching 9 bases. V shed 0 bases and J 3 bases; nucleotides not matched to a gene: 5. CDR3 length: 16 amino acids. Per germline, CDR1 LNHNV and CDR2 YYDKDF (reference sequence). CDR3 sequence reads: CATSRDIAGVEETQYF. CDR3 coding DNA: TGTGCCACCAGCAGAGATATAGCGGGGGTGGAAGAGACCCAGTACTTC.

J is TRBJ1-6 and V is TRBV7-9, with D uncertain. V shed 5 bases and J shed 8 bases, with 10 bases lying between them. The CDR3 is made up of 13 amino acids. Germline V gene data show CDR1 as SEHNR and CDR2 as FQNEAQ (reference sequence). CDR3 in amino acids: CASSPSPYSPLHF. Here the CDR3 DNA reads TGTGCCAGCAGCCCTAGCCCCTATTCACCCCTCCACTTT.

This clonotype was found many times. The chain couples TRBV7-2 to TRBJ1-1; 8 positions match TRBD1. Losses at the gene ends were 3 bases for V and 4 bases for J; bases not matched to a gene: 4. This CDR3 spans 14 amino acids. The germline V gene has CDR1 SGHTA and CDR2 FQGNSA. Written as DNA, the CDR3 is TGTGCCAGCAGCTTCGACAGGGGAGCCACTGAAGCTTTCTTT. Translating it yields CASSFDRGATEAFF.

This clonotype was picked up many times. The CDR3 DNA follows: TGCGCCAGCAGCGGACAGAACACTGAAGCTTTCTTT. Translation gives CASSGQNTEAFF. The chain is built from TRBV5-1 and TRBJ1-1, with D possibly being TRBD1 (5 bases). Germline V gene lookup returns CDR1 SGHRS and CDR2 YFSETQ. V was cut by 4 bases and J by 1 base, with 5 bases left in between. The CDR3 consists of 12 residues.

The chain has TRBV28 and TRBJ1-1; weak D call: TRBD1 (5 bases). The CDR3 totals 15 residues. In germline, CDR1 is MDHEN, CDR2 SYDVKM. V was trimmed by 7 bases and J by 6 bases, leaving 21 bases between them. The CDR3 sequence is CASIATLAREAEAFF. Written as DNA, the CDR3 is TGTGCCAGCATTGCCACCCTCGCCAGGGAAGCTGAAGCTTTCTTT.

In this sample, this clonotype turned up many times. The gene calls are TRBV9 and TRBJ2-7, with a tentative D call TRBD2 (6 bases). V lost 0 bases and J 5 bases, leaving 9 bases between the germline ends. The CDR3 spans 13 residues. Per germline, CDR1 SGDLS and CDR2 YYNGEE. The CDR3: CASSVGTSHEQYF. The CDR3 DNA follows: TGTGCCAGCAGCGTAGGTACTAGCCACGAGCAGTACTTC.

This clonotype has ten or more counts. This chain uses TRBV27 with TRBJ2-3, with D tentatively TRBD1 (6 bases). This CDR3 region has 19 residues. The V gene lost 6 bases and the J gene lost 0 bases, with 25 bases spanning the gap. The germline CDR1 and CDR2 sequences are MNHEY and SMNVEV (reference sequence). The DNA for the CDR3 is TGTGCCAGCAGCCGAACGGGACAAACACATTACTTTAGCACAGATACGCAGTATTTT. Translated: CASSRTGQTHYFSTDTQYF.

This chain uses TRBV4-1 with TRBJ2-1, with TRBD2 matching 7 bases. Trimming took 7 bases from V and 9 from J; bases not matched to a gene: 12. CDR1 and CDR2 from the germline V gene are MGHRA and YSYEKL. CDR3 length equals 14 residues. This chain's CDR3 is CASKWVGGPGEQFF. CDR3 bases: TGCGCCAGCAAATGGGTGGGAGGGCCAGGTGAGCAGTTCTTC.